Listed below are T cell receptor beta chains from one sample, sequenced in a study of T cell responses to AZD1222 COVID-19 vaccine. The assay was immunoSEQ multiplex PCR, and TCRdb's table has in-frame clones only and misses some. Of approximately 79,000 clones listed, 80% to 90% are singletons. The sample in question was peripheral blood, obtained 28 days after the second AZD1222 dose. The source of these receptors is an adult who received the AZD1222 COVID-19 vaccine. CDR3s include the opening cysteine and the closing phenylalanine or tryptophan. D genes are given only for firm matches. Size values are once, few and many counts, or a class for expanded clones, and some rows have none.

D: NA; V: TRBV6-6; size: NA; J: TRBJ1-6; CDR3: CASSSNSPLHF; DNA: TGTGCCAGCAGTTCTAATTCACCCCTCCACTTT
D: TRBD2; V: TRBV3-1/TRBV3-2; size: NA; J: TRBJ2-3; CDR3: CASSHPRTSGSVATDTQYF; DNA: TGTGCCAGCAGCCATCCCAGGACTAGCGGGAGTGTTGCCACAGATACGCAGTATTTT
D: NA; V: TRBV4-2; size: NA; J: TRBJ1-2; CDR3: CASSQDPGGFYGYTF; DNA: TGTGCCAGCAGCCAAGATCCCGGAGGCTTTTATGGCTACACCTTC
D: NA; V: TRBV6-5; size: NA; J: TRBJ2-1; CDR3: CASSPRGDRNEQFF; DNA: TGTGCCAGCAGCCCCCGGGGAGATCGGAATGAGCAGTTCTTC
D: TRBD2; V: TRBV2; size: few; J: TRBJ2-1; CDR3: CASLQEASGYNEQFF; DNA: TGTGCCAGCCTCCAGGAGGCTAGCGGATACAATGAGCAGTTCTTC
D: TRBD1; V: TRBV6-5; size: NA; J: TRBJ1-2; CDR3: CASSYWGQGSHGYTF; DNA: TGTGCCAGCAGTTACTGGGGACAGGGGTCCCATGGCTACACCTTC
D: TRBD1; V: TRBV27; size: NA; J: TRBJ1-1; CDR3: CATRDFQGAGTEAFF; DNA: TGTGCCACCCGAGATTTCCAGGGGGCGGGCACTGAAGCTTTCTTT
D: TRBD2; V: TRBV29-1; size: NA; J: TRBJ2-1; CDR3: CSVRTSATYNEQFF; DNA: TGCAGCGTTCGGACTAGCGCTACCTACAATGAGCAGTTCTTC
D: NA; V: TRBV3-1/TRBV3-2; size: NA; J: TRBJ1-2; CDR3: CASSLEAGTASRGYTF; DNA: TGTGCCAGCAGCCTCGAGGCCGGGACGGCGTCTAGGGGCTACACCTTC
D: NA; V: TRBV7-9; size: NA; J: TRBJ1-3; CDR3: CASSLRRSGNTIYF; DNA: TGTGCCAGCAGCTTACGCCGCTCTGGAAACACCATATATTTT
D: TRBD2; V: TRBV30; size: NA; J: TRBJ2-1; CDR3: CAWVAGNSYNEQFF; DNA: TGTGCCTGGGTAGCGGGAAACTCCTACAATGAGCAGTTCTTC
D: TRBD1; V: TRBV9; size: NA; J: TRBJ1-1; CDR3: CASSGYRGESGTEAFF; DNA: TGTGCCAGCAGCGGTTACAGGGGGGAAAGTGGAACTGAAGCTTTCTTT
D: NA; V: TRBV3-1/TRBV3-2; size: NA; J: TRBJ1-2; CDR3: CASSQDNYGYTF; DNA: TGTGCCAGCAGCCAAGATAACTATGGCTACACCTTC
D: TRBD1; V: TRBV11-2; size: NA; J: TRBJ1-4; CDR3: CASSLDDRVGEKLFF; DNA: TGTGCCAGCAGCTTAGACGACAGGGTGGGGGAAAAACTGTTTTTT
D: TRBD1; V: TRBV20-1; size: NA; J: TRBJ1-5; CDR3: CSASSILKGASNQPQHF; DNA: TGCAGTGCTAGTAGTATATTAAAGGGGGCTAGCAATCAGCCCCAGCATTTT